A single sample gave rise to the 11 T cell receptor beta chains below, sequenced in a study of OX40 agonist ivuxolimab in advanced cancers. TCRdb's table, derived via immunoSEQ multiplex PCR, lists solely in-frame clones and lacks some. Among 45,000 to 50,000 clones, approximately 90% were seen once, and the ten largest hold approximately 18%. The sequencing used CD4+ or CD8+ T cells sorted from blood, collected in a trial of the OX40 agonist ivuxolimab. Receptors were obtained from an adult with an advanced solid tumor such as melanoma, head and neck, liver or kidney cancer.

The J gene is TRBJ2-1, the V gene TRBV28, with D tentatively TRBD2 (7 bases). The CDR3 has 15 residues. The V end was cut by 3 bases, the J end by 5 bases, with 14 bases between. The germline CDR1 and CDR2 sequences are MDHEN and SYDVKM. CDR3 protein: CASSFSTGRDNEQFF. In nucleotides, the CDR3 is TGTGCCAGCAGTTTTTCTACAGGGAGGGACAATGAGCAGTTCTTC.

The genes are TRBV10-3 and TRBJ2-7; TRBD1 agrees at 8 bases. Trimming cost V 10 bases and J 5 bases; bases outside gene matches: 10. This CDR3 region has 13 residues. In germline, CDR1 is ENHRY, CDR2 SYGVKD. The CDR3 coding sequence is TGTGCCACTCAGGGGGCTCCAAGGGACGAGCAGTACTTC. Protein product: CATQGAPRDEQYF.

CDR3 protein: CASSFLPRVQETQYF. The CDR3 DNA follows: TGTGCCAGCAGTTTCCTACCTAGAGTTCAAGAGACCCAGTACTTC. The chain carries TRBV28 and TRBJ2-5; D unresolved. This CDR3 is 15 amino acids long. Germline loops: CDR1 MDHEN, CDR2 SYDVKM. V lost 3 bases and J lost 2, with 13 bases in between.

The rearrangement links TRBV7-9 to TRBJ2-3; 8 nucleotides agree with TRBD1. This CDR3 is 13 amino acids long. J was trimmed by 5 bases and V by 5 bases; bases with no gene match: 3. The germline V gene has CDR1 SEHNR and CDR2 FQNEAQ (reference sequence). The DNA of the CDR3 is TGTGCCAGCAGCATCGACAGGGGAGATACGCAGTATTTT. Amino acid sequence: CASSIDRGDTQYF.

This clone was found a few times. The chain has TRBV7-2 and TRBJ2-5; the D gene could be TRBD1 or TRBD2 (6 bases each). V was shortened by 2 bases and J by 7 bases, with 14 bases between the two germline ends. This CDR3 comprises 14 residues. Germline CDR1 SGHTA, CDR2 FQGNSA. The chain's CDR3 is CASSLSGAGVTQYF. The CDR3 bases are TGTGCCAGCAGCTTATCGGGGGCTGGGGTGACCCAGTACTTC.

The J gene is TRBJ2-5, the V gene TRBV6-1; 7 bases align to TRBD1. The DNA end is more similar to TRBJ2-7, so the J call may be wrong. CDR1 and CDR2 (germline): MNHNS, SASEGT. This CDR3 contains 12 residues. The CDR3, as DNA: TGTGCCAGCAGGAGCGCAGGGGGCGAGCAGTACTTC. Translated: CASRSAGGEQYF.

About this clone: Distinct nucleotide sequences in the sample also encode this CDR3. This sequence joins TRBV27 and TRBJ1-5, with D perhaps matching TRBD1 (6 bases). Trimming left V 5 bases short and J 6 bases short, with 11 bases between. Germline V gene lookup returns CDR1 MNHEY and CDR2 SMNVEV (reference sequence). The CDR3 consists of 13 residues. CDR3 in DNA: TGTGCCAGCAGTCTACAGGGTCCTCAGCCCCAGCATTTT. This codes for CASSLQGPQPQHF.

This clone was seen only once. The chain links TRBV9 to TRBJ1-1; unclear D gene. The length of the CDR3 is 13 residues. The V gene's germline CDR1 is SGDLS and CDR2 YYNGEE. The V end was cut by 3 bases, the J end by 3 bases, with 9 bases between. The CDR3 nucleotides read TGTGCCAGCAGCGGCCCGAGGGACACTGAAGCTTTCTTT. Amino acid sequence: CASSGPRDTEAFF.

V gene TRBV7-2 combines with J gene TRBJ2-7, with D unclear. CDR1 and CDR2 (germline): SGHTA, FQGNSA. The V end was cut by 1 base, the J end by 4 bases, with 8 bases between. The CDR3 length is 13 residues. CDR3 loop: CASSLGIWYEQYF. CDR3 nucleotides: TGTGCCAGCAGCTTAGGCATATGGTACGAGCAGTACTTC. The complete variable domain, with remaining parts taken from reference TRBV7-2 and TRBJ2-7, reads GAGVSQSPSNKVTEKGKDVELRCDPISGHTALYWYRQSLGQGLEFLIYFQGNSAPDKSGLPSDRFSAERTGGSVSTLTIQRTQQEDSAVYLCASSLGIWYEQYFGPGTRLTVT.

The rearrangement joins TRBV7-9 to TRBJ2-2; 12 nucleotides line up with TRBD2. Germline lookup yields CDR1 SEHNR and CDR2 FQNEAQ (reference sequence). The CDR3 contains 17 residues. The V and J ends lost 2 bases and 6 bases, in that order; junction bases with no gene match: 7. CDR3 sequence reads: CASSLSGTSGPAGELFF. The CDR3 bases are TGTGCCAGCAGCTTATCCGGGACTAGCGGGCCGGCCGGGGAGCTGTTTTTT.

The chain recombines TRBV27 with TRBJ2-7; the match to TRBD1 covers 8 bases. The CDR3 runs 16 residues. J lost 1 base, V lost 5 bases, and 10 bases had no gene match. The V gene's germline CDR1 is MNHEY and CDR2 SMNVEV (reference sequence). DNA for the CDR3: TGTGCCAGCAGTGTCGGCTCAGGGGGCAAGTCCTACGAGCAGTACTTC. This encodes CASSVGSGGKSYEQYF.